The 19 T cell receptor beta chains given below trace back to one sample, sequenced in a study of metastatic and nonmetastatic thyroid tumors. TCRdb ran MiXCR on the PCR reads. The repertoire includes more than 90,000 clones, roughly 12% of them detected once, and 11% sits in the top ten. Nobody among the patients had been given any treatment before thyroid surgery. The sequenced sample was blood. All receptors derive from a female donor with papillary thyroid cancer or a benign thyroid nodule (not recorded which). Some clones in this sample may be carry-over from other donors' samples.

This clone has ten or more counts. The V call is TRBV29-1, the J call TRBJ2-3, with TRBD2 identical over 12 bases. The CDR3 sequence is 14 residues long. J gave up 4 bases and V 3 bases, and 2 bases lay outside the gene matches. The V gene's germline CDR1 is SQVTM and CDR2 ANQGSEA. CDR3 sequence: CSVETSGRSDTQYF. CDR3 DNA: TGCAGCGTTGAGACTAGCGGGAGATCAGATACGCAGTATTTT.

In this sample, this clone turned up a few times. A junction boundary mismatches the germline segment, possibly from a read error. This rearrangement joins TRBV12-3 or TRBV12-4 to TRBJ1-5; D unclear. The CDR3 runs to 16 residues. The CDR3 DNA follows: TGTGCCAGCAGTGAAAGAGGTACATGGAGCAGTCAGCCCCAGCATTTT. The encoded protein is CASSERGTWSSQPQHF.

To note about this clone: A read error may explain this, as a much larger clone is one base away. The chain recombines TRBV3-1 with TRBJ2-1; 7 nucleotides match TRBD2. The CDR3 covers 16 residues. CDR1 is LGHDT and CDR2 is YNNKEL in the germline V gene (reference sequence). The J segment lost 2 bases and the V segment lost 4 bases, leaving 8 bases of the junction unmatched. The CDR3, as DNA: TGTGCCAGCAGCCGAACTAGCGTGAGGACCTACAATGAGCAGTTCTTC. It translates to CASSRTSVRTYNEQFF.

This chain uses TRBV12-3 or TRBV12-4 with TRBJ2-1, with 8 bases identical to TRBD2. This CDR3 comprises 18 residues. Unmatched junction bases numbered 16, after V lost 5 bases and J lost 4 bases. This CDR3 is CASSTSTSVTPSYNEQFF. CDR3 bases: TGTGCCAGCAGTACATCGACTAGCGTAACCCCCTCTTACAATGAGCAGTTCTTC.

This clone was counted many times. The rearrangement links TRBV28 to TRBJ2-4, with D possibly being TRBD2 (6 bases). With 2 bases removed from V and 0 bases from J, the gap between germline ends came to 8 bases. Germline V lookup: CDR1 MDHEN, CDR2 SYDVKM. There are 15 residues in the CDR3. DNA for the CDR3: TGTGCCAGCAGTTTAGAGGAGGGAGCCAAAAACATTCAGTACTTC. Amino acid sequence: CASSLEEGAKNIQYF.

Many counts were recorded for this clone. The chain uses TRBV10-3 and TRBJ1-5; D unresolved. This CDR3 spans 18 amino acids. In germline, CDR1 is ENHRY, CDR2 SYGVKD. V lost 0 bases to trimming and J lost 6 bases, with 21 bases between them. Here the CDR3 DNA reads TGTGCCATCAGTGAGTCTCCGCACGAATATTTAGTAATTCAGCCCCAGCATTTT. Its protein product is CAISESPHEYLVIQPQHF.

Many counts were recorded for this clone. The genes are TRBV9 and TRBJ1-6; no clear D. The CDR3 consists of 12 residues. Germline V gene lookup returns CDR1 SGDLS and CDR2 YYNGEE. V was shortened by 2 bases and J by 8 bases, with 5 bases between the two germline ends. The CDR3 DNA reads as TGTGCCAGCAGCGTCGACGATTCACCCCTCCACTTT. Translation: CASSVDDSPLHF.

This clone was counted many times. The rearrangement links TRBV11-2 to TRBJ2-1, with 11 bases aligning to TRBD2. Germline trimming cut 4 bases from V and 4 bases from J; bases unmatched to any gene: 3. The CDR3 covers 15 residues. Germline values: CDR1 SGHAT, CDR2 FQNNGV. This CDR3 is CASSWGTSGYNEQFF. The CDR3 DNA reads as TGTGCCAGCAGCTGGGGGACTAGCGGATACAATGAGCAGTTCTTC.

This clone was observed a few times. Its ends do not fully match the called genes, so a read error is possible. The chain has TRBV6-2 or TRBV6-3 and TRBJ2-3, with 8 bases lining up with TRBD1. The CDR3 spans 15 residues. The germline gives CDR1 MNHEY, CDR2 SVGEGT. The CDR3 DNA sequence: TGTGCCAGCCGGGGGTGGACAGGGATGACAGATACGCATCATTTT. Its translation: CASRGWTGMTDTHHF.

This clone came up many times. For the CDR3, the DNA is TGCGCCAGCAGCTTGTTCTCACAGGGGGTCTATGGCTACACCTTC. It is translated as CASSLFSQGVYGYTF. This chain connects TRBV5-1 to TRBJ1-2; 8 bases align to TRBD1. CDR1 and CDR2 from the germline V gene are SGHRS and YFSETQ. Trimming took 1 base from V and 4 from J; bases not matched to a gene: 6. This CDR3 is 15 amino acids long.

This clone was recorded at least ten times. This chain connects TRBV6-1 to TRBJ1-2; D not resolved. The CDR3 has 14 amino acids. The germline V gene encodes CDR1 MNHNS and CDR2 SASEGT. The V end lost 7 bases, the J end lost 6 bases, and 18 bases lay between the germline ends. The CDR3 DNA follows: TGTGCCAGCACGCCTACAACGGCGGGCAATGGCTACACCTTC. The encoded protein is CASTPTTAGNGYTF.

This clone was observed at least ten times. The chain joins TRBV19 to TRBJ2-3, with D possibly TRBD1 on 6 matching bases. In germline, CDR1 is LNHDA, CDR2 SQIVND (reference sequence). The CDR3 is 14 residues long. Trimming removed 7 bases from V and 2 bases from J, with 13 bases in between. DNA of the CDR3: TGTGCCAGTAACCCAACAGGGATCACAGATACGCAGTATTTT. This sequence encodes CASNPTGITDTQYF.

On this clone itself: One end of the junction fails to match germline, which may point to a read error. V gene TRBV11-2 combines with J gene TRBJ2-5; tentative D call: TRBD1 (5 bases). Germline V lookup: CDR1 SGHAT, CDR2 FQNNGV. The CDR3 runs 14 residues. CDR3 sequence reads: CASSLDRVRETQYF. CDR3 coding DNA: TGTGCCAGCAGCTTAGACAGGGTTAGAGAGACACAGTACTTC.

Regarding this clone: This clone may be a read error of a much larger clone one base away. The V and J genes are TRBV5-1 and TRBJ1-3; 9 bases align to TRBD1. Germline V gives CDR1 SGHRS, CDR2 YFSETQ. The CDR3 runs 21 residues. The CDR3 region is CASSLNFAGQGRPSSGNIIYF. DNA for the CDR3: TGCGCCAGCAGCTTGAATTTTGCCGGACAGGGGAGACCCAGCTCTGGAAACATCATATATTTT.

This clone was picked up many times. The chain has TRBV11-2 and TRBJ2-1; TRBD2 agrees at 10 bases. CDR1 is SGHAT, CDR2 FQNNGV, per germline. The CDR3 loop spans 15 amino acids. J was trimmed by 9 bases and V by 5 bases; bases with no gene match: 10. CDR3 residues: CASSPSSGSRGEQFF. DNA of the CDR3: TGTGCCAGCAGCCCCTCTAGCGGGAGTCGGGGTGAGCAGTTCTTC. Full variable domain (rest looked up from reference TRBV11-2 and TRBJ2-1): EAGVAQSPRYKIIEKRQSVAFWCNPISGHATLYWYQQILGQGPKLLIQFQNNGVVDDSQLPKDRFSAERLKGVDSTLKIQPAKLEDSAVYLCASSPSSGSRGEQFFGPGTRLTVL.

This clone showed up many times. The chain has TRBV18 and TRBJ1-1, with 7 positions matching TRBD1. Unmatched junction bases numbered 2, after V lost 5 bases and J lost 2 bases. The CDR3 runs to 13 residues. Germline CDR1 reads KGHSH; CDR2 reads LQKENI. The CDR3 sequence is CASSGDRNTEAFF. The CDR3 DNA is TGTGCCAGCTCAGGGGACAGAAACACTGAAGCTTTCTTT.

This clone was recorded many times. In nucleotides, the CDR3 is TGTGCCAGCAAGAGATCAACTAATGAAAAACTGTTTTTT. This sequence encodes CASKRSTNEKLFF. The chain has TRBV7-6 and TRBJ1-4; D gene unclear. The CDR3 consists of 13 residues. Germline V gene data show CDR1 as SGHVS and CDR2 as FNYEAQ. Trimming cost V 7 bases and J 0 bases, with 6 bases left between them.

About this clone: A much larger clone lies one base from this, so it may be a read error. The sample holds other DNA sequences that translate to the same CDR3. V gene TRBV19 combines with J gene TRBJ2-7, with D possibly called TRBD1 or TRBD2 (6 bases each). Germline values: CDR1 LNHDA, CDR2 SQIVND (reference sequence). The CDR3 runs to 15 residues. V lost 6 bases to trimming and J lost 2 bases, with 17 bases between them. The CDR3 DNA is TGTGCCAGTAGCCCAAACAGGGACTTAGCCTACGAGCAGTACTTC. This gives the protein CASSPNRDLAYEQYF.

Ten or more counts support this clone. V usage is TRBV6-2 or TRBV6-3 and J usage is TRBJ2-3; 7 bases fit TRBD1. Germline assignment: CDR1 MNHEY and CDR2 SVGEGT. The V and J ends lost 5 bases and 3 bases, in that order; junction bases with no gene match: 8. The CDR3 sequence is 15 residues long. The CDR3 nucleotides are TGTGCCAGCAGTACCGGGGACAGAACTACAGATACGCAGTATTTT. It translates to CASSTGDRTTDTQYF.